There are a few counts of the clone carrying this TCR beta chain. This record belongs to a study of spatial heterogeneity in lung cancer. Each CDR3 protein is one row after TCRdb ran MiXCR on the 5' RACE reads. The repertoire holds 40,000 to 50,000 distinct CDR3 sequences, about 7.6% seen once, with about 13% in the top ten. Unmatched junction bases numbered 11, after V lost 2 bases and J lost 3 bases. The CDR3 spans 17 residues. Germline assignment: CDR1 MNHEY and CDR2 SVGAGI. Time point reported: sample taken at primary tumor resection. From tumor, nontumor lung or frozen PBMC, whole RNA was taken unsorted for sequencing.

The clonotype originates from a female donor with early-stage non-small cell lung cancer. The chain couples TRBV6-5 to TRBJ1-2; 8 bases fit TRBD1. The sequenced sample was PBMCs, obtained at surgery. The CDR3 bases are TGTGCCAGCAGTTACACGAGTGGGACAGGCTCATACTATGGCTACACCTTC. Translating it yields CASSYTSGTGSYYGYTF.